The source of this T cell receptor beta chain is a study of blood T cells in healthy people across ages. A note on this clonotype: Antigen specificity is unknown.

Then a second PCR, running about 7 to 11 cycles, was carried out with a sample-barcoded 5' primer and a J-beta primer mix. A 12-random-nucleotide template-switch adaptor tagged each cDNA molecule. MiXCR was run by TCRdb on the 5' RACE reads, yielding one entry per CDR3 protein. The sample lists around 710,000 distinct CDR3 sequences, roughly 43% seen once, with under 25% in the top ten. Study-wide findings and caveats: Possibly, changes in expanded clonotypes were confounded because donor CMV status was unknown. Correlation between TCR beta diversity and naive T cell percentage was strong. Observed TCR beta diversity per million T cells went down as age went up. This fall followed a roughly linear course with age.

Germline trimming cut 4 bases from V and 5 bases from J; bases unmatched to any gene: 9. Germline V gives CDR1 SGHTA, CDR2 FQGNSA. The CDR3 has 15 amino acids. The receptor comes from a woman aged 55-69 years in good health. The sample was blood. The rearrangement joins TRBV7-2 to TRBJ1-1, with 8 bases that match TRBD1. In DNA form, the CDR3 reads TGTGCCAGCAGCTCACGACAGGGGTTCGAAACTGAAGCTTTCTTT. It codes for CASSSRQGFETEAFF.